The 15 T cell receptor beta chains below all came from one sample that was sequenced in a study of quantifying T cell responses using KT2 cells. Overall study: RNA was reverse transcribed with TCR alpha and beta constant-region primers.

The cDNA 3' end received a ligated oligonucleotide with a UMI. The first PCR ran roughly 4 cycles with an equimolar RC1.1 and RC1.2 beta primer mix. TCRdb fed the UMI-ligation and nested PCR reads into MiXCR, producing one record per CDR3 protein. The sample records approximately 43,000 distinct CDR3 sequences, 15% to 20% being singletons. The material sequenced was PBMCs spiked with cells of the T cell clone KT2. The receptors come from a human donor.

The chain joins TRBV6-2 or TRBV6-3 to TRBJ2-1; D is possibly TRBD1 (5 bases). In germline, CDR1 is MNHEY, CDR2 SVGEGT. The CDR3 totals 13 residues. The germline V and J ends were trimmed by 6 bases and 6 bases, with 12 bases remaining between them. For the CDR3, the DNA is TGTGCCAGCAGCGGACAACTCTTCAATGAGCAGTTCTTC. Its translation: CASSGQLFNEQFF.

The chain has TRBV4-2 and TRBJ1-5, with 8 bases matching TRBD1. CDR1 LGHNA and CDR2 YNFKEQ come from the germline V gene. Trimming cost V 3 bases and J 3 bases; bases outside gene matches: 7. The CDR3 extends over 16 amino acids. The CDR3 here is CASSQIQGVDNQPQHF. The DNA of the CDR3 is TGTGCCAGCAGCCAGATACAGGGGGTTGACAATCAGCCCCAGCATTTT.

This clonotype was counted a few times. The rearrangement uses TRBV20-1 and TRBJ2-1; D possibly corresponds to TRBD2 (6 bases). With 1 base removed from V and 6 bases from J, the gap between germline ends came to 7 bases. The CDR3 covers 12 residues. Germline V gene sequence: CDR1 DFQATT, CDR2 SNEGSKA (reference sequence). The DNA for the CDR3 is TGCAGTGCTAGAGGGAGGGCCAATGAGCAGTTCTTC. Amino acids: CSARGRANEQFF.

This clonotype appeared a few times. V gene TRBV13 combines with J gene TRBJ2-1, with D maybe TRBD2 (5 bases). The CDR3 sequence is 13 residues long. The ends were cut back, 4 bases at V and 7 bases at J, with 11 bases in the middle. Germline V gene lookup returns CDR1 PRHDT and CDR2 FYEKMQ (reference sequence). The CDR3 DNA sequence: TGTGCCAGCAGCTCCGGGGTCGGGAATGAGCAGTTCTTC. Translation gives CASSSGVGNEQFF.

V and J are TRBV5-1 and TRBJ1-1, with D uncertain. The CDR3 runs 14 residues. Germline CDR1 SGHRS, CDR2 YFSETQ. V was pared by 0 bases and J by 6 bases, with 12 bases between. The CDR3 DNA sequence: TGCGCCAGCAGCTTGGCCTCTCAAGCTTCTGAAGCTTTCTTT. Amino acids: CASSLASQASEAFF.

This clonotype was recorded a few times. The rearrangement uses TRBV3-1 and TRBJ1-2, with D uncertain. V was clipped by 5 bases and J by 2 bases, with 9 bases between them. The CDR3 is 13 amino acids. Germline assignment: CDR1 LGHDT and CDR2 YNNKEL (reference sequence). This chain's CDR3 is CASSDEANYGYTF. CDR3 DNA sequence: TGTGCCAGCAGCGACGAAGCCAACTATGGCTACACCTTC.

This sequence joins TRBV6-5 and TRBJ2-3; weak D call: TRBD2 (6 bases). From germline, CDR1 is MNHEY and CDR2 SVGAGI. The CDR3 sequence is 16 residues long. V was pared by 2 bases and J by 1 base, with 13 bases between. The DNA for the CDR3 is TGTGCCAGCAGTTACACCTCTGGCGGGGGCACAGATACGCAGTATTTT. It yields the protein CASSYTSGGGTDTQYF.

This clonotype occurred a few times. The chain combines TRBV12-3 or TRBV12-4 with TRBJ1-1; possible D gene TRBD1, 5 bases. CDR3 size: 14 residues. V lost 5 bases, J lost 5 bases, and 15 bases lay in between. In nucleotides, the CDR3 is TGTGCCAGCAGTCCGCAGGGAAGTTGGACTGAAGCTTTCTTT. Protein product: CASSPQGSWTEAFF.

This clonotype was picked up a small number of times. This chain joins TRBV2 and TRBJ2-7; 7 bases are shared with TRBD2. Trimming removed 4 bases from V and 0 bases from J; junction bases left unmatched: 9. The CDR3 totals 16 residues. Germline V gives CDR1 SNHLY, CDR2 FYNNEI. The CDR3 protein is CASSARLAETSYEQYF. The CDR3, as DNA: TGTGCCAGCAGTGCAAGGCTAGCGGAGACCTCCTACGAGCAGTACTTC.

V is TRBV27 and J is TRBJ1-1; 8 positions match TRBD1. This CDR3 is 15 amino acids long. CDR1 MNHEY and CDR2 SMNVEV come from the germline V gene (reference sequence). Trimming removed 4 bases from V and 0 bases from J; junction bases left unmatched: 4. The CDR3 region is CASSSRTGMNTEAFF. The DNA for the CDR3 is TGTGCCAGCAGTTCCCGGACAGGGATGAACACTGAAGCTTTCTTT.

This clonotype was seen a few times. V is TRBV2 and J is TRBJ1-2; a weak D match, TRBD1 (5 bases). The CDR3 is 17 residues long. Germline lookup yields CDR1 SNHLY and CDR2 FYNNEI. Trimming shortened V by 6 bases and J by 0 bases, and 20 bases separated the two germline ends. CDR3 bases: TGTGCCAGCAGCGACCCCCTTGTTTCGGGGGCTAACTATGGCTACACCTTC. Its translation is CASSDPLVSGANYGYTF.

This clonotype was observed many times. The chain combines TRBV4-3 with TRBJ2-7; D possibly corresponds to TRBD2 (5 bases). Germline-derived CDR1 and CDR2 are LGHNA and YSLEER. Trimming took off 0 bases at V and 7 bases at J, with 19 bases between the two ends. The CDR3 loop spans 16 amino acids. The CDR3 DNA sequence: TGCGCCAGCAGCCAAGATAGAAGTTGGAGGAGCGTGGAGCAGTACTTC. Its protein product is CASSQDRSWRSVEQYF.

Many counts were recorded for this clonotype. The chain couples TRBV5-1 to TRBJ2-1; 8 nucleotides match TRBD2. The CDR3 is made up of 15 amino acids. Germline CDR1 reads SGHRS; CDR2 reads YFSETQ. Trimming removed 1 base from V and 4 bases from J; junction bases left unmatched: 4. The CDR3: CASSLTGGPYNEQFF. In DNA form, the CDR3 reads TGCGCCAGCAGCTTGACGGGGGGGCCTTACAATGAGCAGTTCTTC.

This clonotype was seen a few times. J is TRBJ1-6 and V is TRBV7-2; no definite D call. The CDR3 runs to 13 residues. Germline assignment: CDR1 SGHTA and CDR2 FQGNSA. V was pared by 3 bases and J by 10 bases, with 10 bases between. The CDR3 loop is CASSFRRISPLHF. Written as DNA, the CDR3 is TGTGCCAGCAGCTTCAGGCGGATATCACCCCTCCACTTT.

In this sample, this clonotype turned up many times. The chain combines TRBV7-3 with TRBJ2-7, with D uncertain. CDR1 SGHTA and CDR2 FQGTGA come from the germline V gene. V lost 2 bases to trimming and J lost 3 bases, with 8 bases between them. The CDR3 is 13 amino acids. CDR3 sequence: CASSLDRNYEQYF. CDR3 nucleotide sequence: TGTGCCAGCAGCTTAGATCGTAACTACGAGCAGTACTTC.